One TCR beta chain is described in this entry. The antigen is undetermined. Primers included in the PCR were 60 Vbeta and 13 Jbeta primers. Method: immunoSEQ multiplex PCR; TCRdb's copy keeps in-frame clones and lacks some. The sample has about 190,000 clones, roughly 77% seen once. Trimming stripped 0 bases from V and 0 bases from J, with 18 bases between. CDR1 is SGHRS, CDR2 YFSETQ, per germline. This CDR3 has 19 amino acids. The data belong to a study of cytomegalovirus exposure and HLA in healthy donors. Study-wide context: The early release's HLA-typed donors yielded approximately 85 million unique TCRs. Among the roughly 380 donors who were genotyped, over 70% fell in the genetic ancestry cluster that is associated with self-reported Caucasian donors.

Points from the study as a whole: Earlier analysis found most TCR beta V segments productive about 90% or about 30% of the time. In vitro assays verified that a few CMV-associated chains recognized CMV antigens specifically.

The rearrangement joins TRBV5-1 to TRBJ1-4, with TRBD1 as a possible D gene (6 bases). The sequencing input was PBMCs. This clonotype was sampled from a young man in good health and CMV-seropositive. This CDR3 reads CASSLAPMGATTTNEKLFF. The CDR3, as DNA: TGCGCCAGCAGCTTGGCCCCGATGGGGGCCACCACAACTAATGAAAAACTGTTTTTT. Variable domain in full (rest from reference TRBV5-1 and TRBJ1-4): KAGVTQTPRYLIKTRGQQVTLSCSPISGHRSVSWYQQTPGQGLQFLFEYFSETQRNKGNFPGRFSGRQFSNSRSEMNVSTLELGDSALYLCASSLAPMGATTTNEKLFFGSGTQLSVL.